The following is a T cell receptor (beta chain) sequence with its context. Its antigen is still unknown. In the study's own analysis: From ImmunoSEQ came sequences covering only the junction and carrying no quality scores, so filtering differed. Profiling relied on immunoSEQ multiplex PCR, and the TCRdb table lists in-frame clones only, not all of them. V and J calls plus clone size are reproduced from that table; the DNA served to infer D and trimming. The sample has under 700,000 clones; approximately 95% are singletons. The length of the CDR3 is 16 residues. Trimming cost V 8 bases and J 2 bases; bases outside gene matches: 12. Germline lookup yields CDR1 MDHEN and CDR2 SYDVKM. This sample was taken from a study of shared clonotypes between healthy human individuals. Study-wide results and limits: Around 5% of naive CD4 clonotypes were shared across four donors. Relative to memory subsets, naive subsets generally showed larger estimated richness.

Terminally differentiated effector memory CD45RA+ cells were left out of the naive CD8 fraction, which was CD45RO-negative and positively selected for CCR7. Study donors comprised healthy, HIV-negative adults devoid of recent acute infection or vaccination. The sequencing input was naive CD8+ T cells sorted from blood. This receptor was identified in a woman in her twenties or thirties in good health. The genes are TRBV28 and TRBJ2-1; 7 bases agree with TRBD1. The CDR3 here is CASRADRAAAYNEQFF. CDR3 in DNA: TGTGCCAGCCGCGCCGACAGGGCGGCCGCCTACAATGAGCAGTTCTTC. The whole variable domain, filled in from reference TRBV28 and TRBJ2-1, reads DVKVTQSSRYLVKRTGEKVFLECVQDMDHENMFWYRQDPGLGLRLIYFSYDVKMKEKGDIPEGYSVSREKKERFSLILESASTNQTSMYLCASRADRAAAYNEQFFGPGTRLTVL.